This T cell receptor beta chain came from a study of cytomegalovirus exposure and HLA in healthy donors. Study-level results: A missense variant in DCLRE1C was later tied to TCR beta V- and J-gene trimming. Rare TCR sequences predominated, though certain public TCRs were found in many donors. The study had only CMV serostatus as immune exposure information. According to the study, roughly 180 TCR beta chains were cytomegalovirus-associated.

The PCR used 60 Vbeta and 13 Jbeta primers. Repertoires were generated with immunoSEQ multiplex PCR, while TCRdb's copy carries only in-frame clones and drops some. The sample records approximately 88,000 clones, 64% being singletons. This clone appeared a few times. Its antigen is unidentified. This CDR3 has 12 amino acids. Germline V CDR1 and CDR2: MNHEY, SMNVEV (reference sequence). This chain links TRBV27 with TRBJ2-5; D is undetermined. The J call may be mistaken, given a closer DNA end match to TRBJ2-7. Input material: PBMCs. The clonotype was recovered from a man in his sixties in good health and CMV-seronegative. CDR3: CATGRVAYEQYF. The CDR3 DNA reads as TGTGCCACCGGCCGGGTAGCCTACGAGCAGTACTTC.